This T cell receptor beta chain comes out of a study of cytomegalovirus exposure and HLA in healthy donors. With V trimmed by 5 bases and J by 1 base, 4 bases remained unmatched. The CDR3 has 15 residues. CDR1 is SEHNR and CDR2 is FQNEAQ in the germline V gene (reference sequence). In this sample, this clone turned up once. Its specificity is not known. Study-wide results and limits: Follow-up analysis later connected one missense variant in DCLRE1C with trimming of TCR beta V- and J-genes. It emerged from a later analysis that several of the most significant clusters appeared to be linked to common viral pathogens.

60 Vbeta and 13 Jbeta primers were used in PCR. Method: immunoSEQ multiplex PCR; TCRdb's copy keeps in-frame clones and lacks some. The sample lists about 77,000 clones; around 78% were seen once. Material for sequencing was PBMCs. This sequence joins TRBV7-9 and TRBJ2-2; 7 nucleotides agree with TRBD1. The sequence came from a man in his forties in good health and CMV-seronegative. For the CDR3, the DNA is TGTGCCAGCAGCATCGGACAGGAGAACACCGGGGAGCTGTTTTTT. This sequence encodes CASSIGQENTGELFF.